The 8 T cell receptor beta chains reported below all come from one sample, sequenced in a study of T-cell reconstitution after alpha-beta-depleted transplantation in children. Unique molecular identifiers were built into the TCRbeta library. TCRdb fed the PCR reads into MiXCR, producing one record per CDR3 protein. The data contain hundreds of thousands of distinct CDR3 sequences, less than 15% of them singletons. The material was PBMCs, obtained before TCRalphabeta/CD19-depleted stem cell transplant. The source of these receptors is a girl aged 2-10 years with congenital amegakaryocytic thrombocytopenia, due to receive a stem cell transplant.

This clonotype was seen many times. The chain combines TRBV5-5 with TRBJ2-4, with D unclear. CDR3 length: 14 amino acids. V was pared by 2 bases and J by 6 bases, with 12 bases between. CDR1 is SGHKS, CDR2 YYEKEE, per germline (reference sequence). In nucleotides, the CDR3 is TGTGCCAGCAGCTTAATCGCAGCCTTAAACATTCAGTACTTC. It encodes CASSLIAALNIQYF. The full variable domain, rest sourced from reference TRBV5-5 and TRBJ2-4, is DAGVTQSPTHLIKTRGQQVTLRCSPISGHKSVSWYQQVLGQGPQFIFQYYEKEERGRGNFPDRFSARQFPNYSSELNVNALLLGDSALYLCASSLIAALNIQYFGAGTRLSVL.

This clonotype was seen at least ten times. The chain combines TRBV10-2 with TRBJ2-7; 7 bases are shared with TRBD1. The CDR3 is 13 amino acids. From germline, CDR1 is WSHSY and CDR2 SAAADI. After removal of 6 bases from V and 3 bases from J, the junction contained 5 bases not matched to a gene. The CDR3: CASRTTGYYEQYF. CDR3 nucleotide sequence: TGCGCCAGCAGGACGACAGGGTACTACGAGCAGTACTTC.

The CDR3 sequence is CSVEAGGETYEQYF. The CDR3 nucleotides read TGCAGCGTTGAAGCAGGGGGCGAAACCTACGAGCAGTACTTC. This rearrangement joins TRBV29-1 to TRBJ2-7; 8 bases are a match to TRBD1. Germline V gene sequence: CDR1 SQVTM, CDR2 ANQGSEA. This CDR3 contains 14 residues. J lost 2 bases, V lost 1 base, and 4 bases had no gene match.

The sample holds many counts of this clonotype. V usage is TRBV20-1 and J usage is TRBJ1-5; 10 positions match TRBD1. Looked up from germline, CDR1 is DFQATT and CDR2 is SNEGSKA (reference sequence). This CDR3 region has 19 residues. Trimming at V came to 3 bases and at J to 0 bases, leaving 14 bases not matched to a gene. The CDR3 nucleotides are TGCAGTGCTAGTATAGCGACAGGGGGCCCCGAGTATAGCAATCAGCCCCAGCATTTT. It is translated as CSASIATGGPEYSNQPQHF.

In regard to this clonotype: A read error may explain this, as a much larger clone is one base away. V and J are TRBV12-3 or TRBV12-4 and TRBJ1-1; 9 positions agree with TRBD1. There are 19 residues in the CDR3. The CDR3 region has the DNA TGTACCAGCAGTTTGTCGCTATTTCGGACAGGGGACCCAAACACTGAAGCTTTCTTT. This encodes CTSSLSLFRTGDPNTEAFF.

In its sample, this clonotype was seen many times. The chain combines TRBV5-1 with TRBJ2-5, with D unclear. The germline gives CDR1 SGHRS, CDR2 YFSETQ. CDR3 length equals 14 residues. The germline V and J ends were trimmed by 0 bases and 3 bases, with 9 bases remaining between them. The CDR3 protein is CASSLEQAEETQYF. As DNA, the CDR3 is TGCGCCAGCAGCTTGGAGCAGGCGGAAGAGACCCAGTACTTC.

There are a few counts of this clonotype. The chain has TRBV29-1 and TRBJ2-1; a weak D match, TRBD2 (6 bases). The CDR3 sequence is 17 residues long. Germline V lookup: CDR1 SQVTM, CDR2 ANQGSEA. The V end was cut by 6 bases, the J end by 4 bases, with 25 bases between. CDR3 sequence: CSVEGGLGWGLYNEQFF. In nucleotides, the CDR3 is TGCAGCGTCGAGGGAGGACTGGGTTGGGGATTGTACAATGAGCAGTTCTTC.

This clonotype appeared many times. V is TRBV20-1 and J is TRBJ2-2; no firm D call. Germline V gives CDR1 DFQATT, CDR2 SNEGSKA (reference sequence). CDR3 length: 17 amino acids. Trimming removed 3 bases from V and 0 bases from J, with 17 bases in between. The CDR3 loop reads CSASSSAPKANTGELFF. The CDR3 DNA follows: TGCAGTGCTAGTTCTTCGGCCCCGAAAGCGAACACCGGGGAGCTGTTTTTT.